The clone carrying this T cell receptor beta chain was observed a handful of times. The data stem from a study of patients and donors after allogeneic stem cell transplantation. A single record per CDR3 protein comes from TCRdb applying MiXCR to the RT-PCR reads. Among 150,000 to 200,000 distinct CDR3 sequences listed, approximately 24% were seen once. Between the trimmed V and J ends, which lost 6 bases and 5 bases, there was a span of 18 bases. In germline, CDR1 is SGHRS, CDR2 YFSETQ. The CDR3 is made up of 15 amino acids. The sequenced sample consisted of blood, either unsorted or a sorted T cell fraction (not recorded which). The genes are TRBV5-1 and TRBJ2-1; D may match TRBD1 or TRBD2 (5 bases each). The receptor's source is a human donor who was either an allogeneic HSCT recipient or a stem cell or donor lymphocyte infusion donor (not recorded which). It is not recorded whose cells these are; they may come from a transplant donor. The CDR3 region is CASTEVPGTDNEQFF. CDR3 DNA sequence: TGCGCCAGCACCGAAGTTCCAGGGACGGACAATGAGCAGTTCTTC.